This TCR beta chain derives from a study of blood T cell repertoires in COVID-19. Study details: Acute and convalescent COVID-19 samples came from the United States, Italy and Spain. Sample material is recorded as cDNA or gDNA derived from T cells, B-cell-depleted T cells, or PBMCs.

In the original processing: Estimation of nucleated cell counts was performed using reference gene primer amplification. Measured with immunoSEQ multiplex PCR; TCRdb has only the in-frame clones, and not every one. The V and J calls and clone size are taken from that table; D and trimming were inferred from the DNA. The sample carries more than 200,000 clones, over 70% recorded once. The V end lost 5 bases, the J end lost 7 bases, and 14 bases lay between the germline ends. The CDR3 runs 14 residues. Germline V gene sequence: CDR1 SNHLY, CDR2 FYNNEI. This sequence originates from a woman aged 50 to 60 with acute or convalescent COVID-19. Sequenced sample: peripheral blood. This chain uses TRBV2 with TRBJ2-2; weak D call: TRBD1 (6 bases). The CDR3: CASSLQGWNGELFF. CDR3 DNA sequence: TGTGCCAGCAGTCTACAGGGTTGGAACGGGGAGCTGTTTTTT.